Listed below are T cell receptor beta chains from one sample, sequenced in a study of blood T cell repertoires in COVID-19. The protocol was immunoSEQ multiplex PCR, while the TCRdb copy is restricted to in-frame clones and leaves out a portion. Counted here are 100,000 to 150,000 clones, 80% to 90% occurring once; the ten biggest clones make up about 29%. Sequencing was performed on peripheral blood. These receptors were collected from a man in his 70s with active or convalescent COVID-19. Both conserved end residues are part of each CDR3. The D gene is left open where the match is weak. Where a row states a size, it is once, few, many or the class of an expanded clone; other rows omit it.

size	D	V	J	DNA	CDR3
-	TRBD2	TRBV28	TRBJ2-2	TGTGCCAGCGCTCGGGCGGGAGCGAACACCGGGGAGCTGTTTTTT	CASARAGANTGELFF
-	TRBD1	TRBV7-9	TRBJ1-1	TGTGCCAGCAGTTACAGGGGGAGCGACACTGAAGCTTTCTTT	CASSYRGSDTEAFF
-	-	TRBV30	TRBJ1-5	TGTGCCTGGGGGGAGGACTATAGCAATCAGCCCCAGCATTTT	CAWGEDYSNQPQHF
-	TRBD2	TRBV11-3	TRBJ2-1	TGTGCCAGCAGCCCGGGACTAGCGGGGCCTTCGGAGCAGTTCTTC	CASSPGLAGPSEQFF
-	-	TRBV20-1	TRBJ2-7	TGCAGGGGCGGGACAGTCTACGAGCAGTACTTC	CRGGTVYEQYF
-	TRBD1	TRBV6-5	TRBJ2-3	TGTGCCAGCAGTAGGACAGGGCCAGATACGCAGTATTTT	CASSRTGPDTQYF
-	-	TRBV27	TRBJ2-6	TGTGCCAGCAGGGCACAATCGGGGATGTCCGGCCTCTCTGGGGCCAACGTCCTGACTTTC	CASRAQSGMSGLSGANVLTF
-	-	TRBV6-5	TRBJ1-5	TGTGCCAGCAGTTACGGGGGCGGTCAGCCCCAGCATTTT	CASSYGGGQPQHF
-	-	TRBV11-3	TRBJ1-6	TGTGCCAGCAGCTTAGAGTCTGACAGGAATAATTCACCCCTCCACTTT	CASSLESDRNNSPLHF
-	-	TRBV9	TRBJ2-1	TGTGCCAGCAGCGGGGGCCGTCCCTACAATGAGCAGTTCTTC	CASSGGRPYNEQFF
-	TRBD1	TRBV7-3	TRBJ1-2	TGTGCCAGCAGCTTAGTTCCGGGACAGGAGGGCTATGGCTACACCTTC	CASSLVPGQEGYGYTF
-	-	TRBV27	TRBJ2-2	TGTGCCAGCAGTTTATGGTCTGGGCGGGATGGCGGGGAGCTGTTTTTT	CASSLWSGRDGGELFF
-	TRBD1	TRBV27	TRBJ2-2	TGTGCCAGCAGTTTATCCGGGACAGTGAACACCGGGGAGCTGTTTTTT	CASSLSGTVNTGELFF
-	TRBD2	TRBV18	TRBJ2-7	TGTGCCAGCTCACCGGGTGGGCTAGCGGGTGAGCAGTACTTC	CASSPGGLAGEQYF
-	TRBD1	TRBV4-1	TRBJ2-3	TGCGCCAGCAGCCACGTCCCGGGACAGGGCTGGAGCACAGATACGCAGTATTTT	CASSHVPGQGWSTDTQYF
-	TRBD1	TRBV18	TRBJ2-7	TGTGCCAGCTCAGCCCGGGACAGTAGCTCCTACGAGCAGTACTTC	CASSARDSSSYEQYF
-	-	TRBV28	TRBJ1-1	TGTGCCAGCAGTTTGGCGCAGGGGACTGAAGCTTTCTTT	CASSLAQGTEAFF
-	-	TRBV19	TRBJ1-5	TGTGCCAGTAGTATATACTCTGGAGGGAATCAGCCCCAGCATTTT	CASSIYSGGNQPQHF
-	-	TRBV28	TRBJ2-7	TGTGCCAGCATCCTAGGAGGAGAGCAGTACTTC	CASILGGEQYF
-	-	TRBV30	TRBJ2-2	TGTGCCTTCAGGGTCGGGAACACCGGGGAGCTGTTTTTT	CAFRVGNTGELFF
-	-	TRBV7-8	TRBJ2-2	TGTGCCAGCAGCTTTGGGGAGGCGGACACCGGGGAGCTGTTTTTT	CASSFGEADTGELFF
-	-	TRBV5-1	TRBJ1-4	TGCGCCAGCAGCTCAGGGAATGAAAAACTGTTTTTT	CASSSGNEKLFF
few	-	TRBV28	TRBJ2-5	TGTGCCAGCAGTCGCTACCGAACAGGGCACCAAGAGACCCAGTACTTC	CASSRYRTGHQETQYF
few	TRBD1	TRBV19	TRBJ1-1	TGTGCCAGTAGAGACAGGGGCTTGAACACTGAAGCTTTCTTT	CASRDRGLNTEAFF
-	TRBD1	TRBV19	TRBJ2-3	TGTGCCAGTAGTTCCGGGGGACAGGGGGCCGGGACGCAGTATTTT	CASSSGGQGAGTQYF
-	TRBD1	TRBV2	TRBJ1-1	TGTGCCAGCAGTGCCGACAGGGGAGCCACTGAAGCTTTCTTT	CASSADRGATEAFF
-	TRBD1	TRBV6-5	TRBJ1-2	TGTGCCAGCAAGGGGGACAGGGATTCTAACTATGGCTACACCTTC	CASKGDRDSNYGYTF
-	TRBD1	TRBV18	TRBJ1-6	TGTGCCAGCTCACCGGGACAGGGTTTTTCACCCCTCCACTTT	CASSPGQGFSPLHF
-	TRBD1	TRBV2	TRBJ2-3	TGTGCCAGCAGTGCCGGACAGGTCGTGCAGTATTTT	CASSAGQVVQYF
-	TRBD2	TRBV18	TRBJ2-5	TGTGCCAGCTCACCGAGGAGCGGGAGGGAAGAGACCCAGTACTTC	CASSPRSGREETQYF
-	-	TRBV27	TRBJ1-1	TGTGCCAGCAGTTCCCAGCGGAACACTGAAGCTTTCTTT	CASSSQRNTEAFF
-	-	TRBV28	TRBJ1-2	TGTGCCAGCAGTAAAGGGAAGGGGGTTTGGGATGGCTACACCTTC	CASSKGKGVWDGYTF
-	TRBD1	TRBV28	TRBJ2-3	TGTGCCAGCAGTTCCCGGGGACAGGGGGCCCCAGATACGCAGTATTTT	CASSSRGQGAPDTQYF
-	-	TRBV27	TRBJ1-5	TGTGCCAGCGGTGGGGGCCTAGGAGGGCCCCAGCATTTT	CASGGGLGGPQHF
-	-	TRBV28	TRBJ2-3	TGTGCCAGCAGTTTTCCCAGGGGCGGTAGCACAGATACGCAGTATTTT	CASSFPRGGSTDTQYF
-	-	TRBV2	TRBJ1-3	TGTGCCAGCAGTGAAAACGGGGGGGCCGGGCTATTAGGAAACACCATATATTTT	CASSENGGAGLLGNTIYF
once	-	TRBV5-6	TRBJ2-2	TGTGCCAGCAGCTTGGGCGGCAGGGGCTTCGGGGAGCTGTTTTTT	CASSLGGRGFGELFF
once	TRBD2	TRBV27	TRBJ2-1	TGTGCCAGCAGTCACCCAGGACTAGCGGGAGGACGCGAGCAGTTCTTC	CASSHPGLAGGREQFF
once	TRBD1	TRBV6-5	TRBJ1-2	TGTGCCAGCAAGACAGGGACCTATGGCTACACCTTC	CASKTGTYGYTF
-	-	TRBV7-9	TRBJ1-1	TGTGCCAGCAGCCCCGGGGGGGGGACTGAAGCTTTCTTT	CASSPGGGTEAFF
-	TRBD1	TRBV29-1	TRBJ2-7	TGCAGCGTCGGCCGTACCGGGACAGACTTCTACGAGCAGTACTTC	CSVGRTGTDFYEQYF
once	TRBD2	TRBV5-3	TRBJ2-2	TGTGCCAGAAGCTGTAGCGGGAGGATCGACACCGGGGAGCTGTTTTTT	CARSCSGRIDTGELFF
-	-	TRBV7-9	TRBJ1-2	TGTGCCAGCAGCTCTAGTCAAGAGAACTATGGCTACACCTTC	CASSSSQENYGYTF
-	-	TRBV6-6	TRBJ1-1	TGTGCCAGCAGCCCCTTGGTATGGAGTGAAGCTTTCTTT	CASSPLVWSEAFF
-	-	TRBV28	TRBJ1-3	TGTGCCAGCAGAGACGGGAGCTCTGGAAACACCATATATTTT	CASRDGSSGNTIYF
-	-	TRBV11-3	TRBJ1-1	TGTGCCAGCAGCCGAGACAGATACACTGAAGCTTTCTTT	CASSRDRYTEAFF
-	TRBD2	TRBV5-8	TRBJ2-5	TGTGCCAGCAGCCGGGGCGGGACTAGCCAGGGAGAAGGAGAGACCCAGTACTTC	CASSRGGTSQGEGETQYF
-	-	TRBV11-2	TRBJ1-2	TGTGCCAGCAGCTTAGCCAGGGCGGCTAACTATGGCTACACCTTC	CASSLARAANYGYTF
-	TRBD2	TRBV4-2	TRBJ2-1	TGTGCCAGCAGCCAAGATCATTGGACTAGCGGAGACAATGAGCAGTTCTTC	CASSQDHWTSGDNEQFF
-	TRBD1	TRBV3-1/TRBV3-2	TRBJ1-2	TGTGCCAGCAGCCACCGACAGGGGGTGAATTATGGCTACACCTTC	CASSHRQGVNYGYTF
-	TRBD1	TRBV19	TRBJ2-7	TGTGCCAGTAGTAACCAGGACAGGGCTAGCGAGCAGTACTTC	CASSNQDRASEQYF
-	-	TRBV24-1	TRBJ2-1	TGTGCCACCAGTGATCCCCCCGGGGGGCCTGAGCAGTTCTTC	CATSDPPGGPEQFF
-	-	TRBV27	TRBJ1-5	TGTGCCAGCAGTTCCGGGTTCGGCCAGCCCCAGCATTTT	CASSSGFGQPQHF
-	TRBD1	TRBV7-9	TRBJ2-5	TGTGCCAGCAGCTTTCAGGGGGACAAGACCCAGTACTTC	CASSFQGDKTQYF
-	-	TRBV9	TRBJ2-3	TGTGCCAGCAGCGTAGGCCCAAGCAGCACAGATACGCAGTATTTT	CASSVGPSSTDTQYF